The rows below give T cell receptor beta chains drawn from one sample of a study of blood T cell repertoires in COVID-19. Repertoires were generated with immunoSEQ multiplex PCR, while TCRdb's copy carries only in-frame clones and drops some. Of roughly 200,000 clones in the sample, roughly 84% were seen once. The specimen sequenced was peripheral blood. The receptors were sampled from a woman older than 75 with acute or convalescent COVID-19. The CDR3 runs from the conserved cysteine through the conserved F or W. The D gene is left open where the match is weak. Clone size is given for some rows only: seen once, a few or many times, or a class if the clone is expanded.

>NA|TRBD2|TRBV11-2|TRBJ2-7
CASSPDASGSSYEQYF
TGTGCCAGCAGCCCCGACGCTAGCGGAAGCTCCTACGAGCAGTACTTC
>once|TRBD2|TRBV7-2|TRBJ2-7
CASSSGTSYEQYF
TGTGCCAGCAGCTCCGGGACTAGCTACGAGCAGTACTTC
>NA|NA|TRBV18|TRBJ2-3
CASSPGESDTQYF
TGTGCCAGCTCACCAGGGGAGTCAGATACGCAGTATTTT
>NA|NA|TRBV5-1|TRBJ2-7
CASSLGGSGQSYEQYF
TGCGCCAGCAGCTTGGGAGGGAGCGGACAGTCCTACGAGCAGTACTTC
>NA|TRBD2|TRBV7-2|TRBJ2-7
CASSLIQGLAGVEQYF
TGTGCCAGCAGCTTAATTCAGGGACTAGCGGGAGTCGAGCAGTACTTC
>NA|NA|TRBV30|TRBJ2-5
CAWSRVFQETQYF
TGTGCCTGGAGCCGAGTGTTCCAAGAGACCCAGTACTTC
>NA|NA|TRBV5-1|TRBJ2-5
CASSTGWGTQYF
TGCGCCAGTTCGACAGGCTGGGGGACCCAGTACTTC
>few|NA|TRBV2|TRBJ1-4
CASSFVENEKLFF
TGTGCCAGCAGTTTCGTCGAGAATGAAAAACTGTTTTTT
>NA|TRBD1|TRBV5-4|TRBJ1-2
CASSLETGGRGGYTF
TGTGCCAGCAGCCTAGAGACAGGGGGCAGGGGAGGCTACACCTTC
>NA|NA|TRBV6-5|TRBJ1-1
CASGRGWAFF
TGTGCCAGCGGACGGGGGTGGGCTTTCTTT
>NA|TRBD1|TRBV11-3|TRBJ2-1
CASSLAGTEPYNEQFF
TGTGCCAGCAGCTTAGCCGGGACAGAACCCTACAATGAGCAGTTCTTC
>NA|NA|TRBV7-3|TRBJ2-5
CASSETSLETQYF
TGTGCCAGCAGCGAGACTAGTCTCGAGACCCAGTACTTC
>NA|NA|TRBV10-2|TRBJ2-6
CASDPGSSGANVLTF
TGCGCCAGCGATCCGGGGAGCTCTGGGGCCAACGTCCTGACTTTC
>NA|TRBD1|TRBV28|TRBJ1-2
CASSIPGQGGYGYTF
TGTGCCAGCAGCATTCCGGGACAGGGTGGCTATGGCTACACCTTC
>NA|TRBD1|TRBV6-2/TRBV6-3|TRBJ2-1
CASSFGAGTGVYNEQFF
TGTGCCAGCAGTTTTGGGGCTGGGACAGGGGTCTACAATGAGCAGTTCTTC
>NA|NA|TRBV25-1|TRBJ2-5
CASSDTRKRETQYF
TGTGCCAGCAGCGACACCCGAAAAAGGGAGACCCAGTACTTC
>NA|TRBD1|TRBV18|TRBJ1-5
CASSPSQGVNSNQPQHF
TGTGCCAGCTCACCTTCGCAGGGGGTTAATAGCAATCAGCCCCAGCATTTT
>NA|TRBD2|TRBV9|TRBJ2-2
CASSVGTGGDTGELFF
TGTGCCAGCAGCGTAGGAACGGGAGGCGACACCGGGGAGCTGTTTTTT
>NA|TRBD1|TRBV5-1|TRBJ1-1
CASRQGSSSTEAFF
TGCGCCAGCCGACAGGGGTCTTCCTCCACTGAAGCTTTCTTT
>NA|TRBD1|TRBV7-9|TRBJ1-1
CASSLGGQGASEAFF
TGTGCCAGCAGCCTAGGTGGACAGGGGGCATCTGAAGCTTTCTTT
>NA|NA|TRBV29-1|TRBJ1-1
CSVIGYGAQMNTEAFF
TGCAGCGTTATAGGGTATGGGGCGCAGATGAACACTGAAGCTTTCTTT
>NA|NA|TRBV5-1|TRBJ2-5
CASTWTGDETQYF
TGCGCCAGCACCTGGACTGGGGATGAGACCCAGTACTTC
>NA|TRBD2|TRBV3-1/TRBV3-2|TRBJ2-1
CACRAGTSGIGGINEQFF
TGTGCCTGCCGCGCCGGGACTAGCGGGATCGGGGGCATTAATGAGCAGTTCTTC
>NA|NA|TRBV6-2/TRBV6-3|TRBJ2-3
CASSSRDKTNTQYF
TGTGCCAGCAGTTCCCGGGACAAGACAAATACGCAGTATTTT
>few|NA|TRBV10-3|TRBJ1-2
CAISDPTAYGYTF
TGTGCCATCAGTGACCCGACAGCCTATGGCTACACCTTC
>many|NA|TRBV2|TRBJ1-2
CASVGGFSNYGYTF
TGTGCCAGCGTGGGGGGATTTTCGAACTATGGCTACACCTTC
>NA|TRBD1|TRBV24-1|TRBJ2-7
CATSSRDRGPIDIYEQYF
TGTGCCACCAGTAGCCGGGACAGGGGGCCGATAGATATCTACGAGCAGTACTTC
>NA|NA|TRBV18|TRBJ1-5
CASSPLGANQPQHF
TGTGCCAGCTCACCATTGGGGGCGAATCAGCCCCAGCATTTT
>NA|NA|TRBV3-1/TRBV3-2|TRBJ2-2
CASSLDFFDRELFF
TGTGCCAGCAGCCTGGACTTCTTCGACAGGGAGCTGTTTTTT
>NA|NA|TRBV7-9|TRBJ2-1
CASSPITSGISSYNEQFF
TGTGCCAGCAGCCCCATTACGTCAGGGATTTCGTCCTACAATGAGCAGTTCTTC
>NA|TRBD2|TRBV9|TRBJ2-5
CASGNSGSRETQYF
TGTGCCAGCGGCAATAGCGGGAGTCGGGAGACCCAGTACTTC
>few|TRBD2|TRBV19|TRBJ2-2
CASSRGTTNTGELFF
TGTGCCAGTAGTAGGGGGACTACGAACACCGGGGAGCTGTTTTTT